The 25 T cell receptor beta chains given below trace back to one sample, sequenced in a study of blood T cell repertoires in COVID-19. Method: immunoSEQ multiplex PCR; TCRdb's copy keeps in-frame clones and lacks some. The sample lists approximately 250,000 clones, about 84% occurring once. The source material was peripheral blood. These receptors were obtained from a woman aged 80 or over with COVID-19, enrolled during active disease.

This chain uses TRBV5-1 with TRBJ1-1, with TRBD1 matching 8 bases. CDR3 size: 14 residues. V shed 4 bases and J 5 bases; nucleotides not matched to a gene: 7. Germline assignment: CDR1 SGHRS and CDR2 YFSETQ. The CDR3 DNA follows: TGCGCCAGCAGCCCGGGACAGGTGGGGACTGAAGCTTTCTTT. This gives the protein CASSPGQVGTEAFF. The full variable domain, completed using reference TRBV5-1 and TRBJ1-1, is KAGVTQTPRYLIKTRGQQVTLSCSPISGHRSVSWYQQTPGQGLQFLFEYFSETQRNKGNFPGRFSGRQFSNSRSEMNVSTLELGDSALYLCASSPGQVGTEAFFGQGTRLTVV.

This clone showed up just a few times. The chain carries TRBV27 and TRBJ2-1; 12 nucleotides match TRBD2. The V and J ends lost 4 bases and 10 bases, in that order; junction bases with no gene match: 11. The germline V gene encodes CDR1 MNHEY and CDR2 SMNVEV (reference sequence). The CDR3 runs to 16 residues. This CDR3 is CASSWTSGAMAGEQFF. Written as DNA, the CDR3 is TGTGCCAGCAGTTGGACTAGCGGGGCAATGGCAGGCGAGCAGTTCTTC.

The chain recombines TRBV28 with TRBJ1-2; the D gene is possibly TRBD1 (5 bases). Germline V CDR1 and CDR2: MDHEN, SYDVKM. V was pared by 7 bases and J by 7 bases, with 19 bases between. The CDR3 sequence is 14 residues long. The CDR3 DNA reads TGTGCCAGCAACGTGGGGCCGGGGGGTAGTGGCTACACCTTC. This sequence encodes CASNVGPGGSGYTF.

The CDR3 coding sequence is TGTGCCAGCAGTTTGGGGGGGGCAATCGAGACCCAGTACTTC. It is translated as CASSLGGAIETQYF. This chain links TRBV6-5 with TRBJ2-5; D is perhaps TRBD2 (7 bases). V lost 4 bases, J lost 5 bases, and 14 bases lay in between. There are 14 residues in the CDR3. Germline CDR1 is MNHEY and CDR2 is SVGAGI.

The CDR3 here is CAGTRGMEETQYF. In nucleotides, the CDR3 is TGTGCCGGAACTAGGGGGATGGAAGAGACCCAGTACTTC. The rearrangement joins TRBV5-4 to TRBJ2-5; a possible D gene is TRBD1 (6 bases). Germline CDR1 and CDR2: SGHNT and YYREEE (reference sequence). V was pared by 10 bases and J by 3 bases, with 16 bases between. The length of the CDR3 is 13 residues. The whole variable domain, remainder taken from reference TRBV5-4 and TRBJ2-5, is ETGVTQSPTHLIKTRGQQVTLRCSSQSGHNTVSWYQQALGQGPQFIFQYYREEENGRGNFPPRFSGLQFPNYSSELNVNALELDDSALYLCAGTRGMEETQYFGPGTRLLVL.

The rearrangement joins TRBV27 to TRBJ1-5; possibly TRBD1 for D (5 bases). V shed 5 bases and J shed 2 bases, with 7 bases lying between them. The CDR3 is made up of 13 amino acids. Germline V CDR1 and CDR2: MNHEY, SMNVEV (reference sequence). DNA of the CDR3: TGTGCCAGCAGTGCCAGGGGCAATCAGCCCCAGCATTTT. Protein sequence: CASSARGNQPQHF.

The V and J genes are TRBV30 and TRBJ2-5, with a weak D call TRBD2 (6 bases). V gave up 5 bases and J gave up 5 bases, with 12 bases separating them. Per the germline V gene, CDR1 is GTSNPN and CDR2 is SVGIG (reference sequence). The CDR3 sequence is 12 residues long. CDR3 DNA: TGTGCCTGGTCCCCGGGGGAGGAGACCCAGTACTTC. It encodes CAWSPGEETQYF.

The genes are TRBV3-1 (or the pseudogene TRBV3-2) and TRBJ1-3; D remains ambiguous. With 3 bases removed from V and 4 bases from J, the gap between germline ends came to 4 bases. Germline V lookup: CDR1 LGHDT, CDR2 YNNKEL (reference sequence). The CDR3 consists of 12 residues. The CDR3 DNA reads TGTGCCAGCAGCCAGACAGGAAACACCATATATTTT. Translated, it gives CASSQTGNTIYF.

The V call is TRBV5-4, the J call TRBJ2-3; 11 bases map to TRBD2. Germline V gene data show CDR1 as SGHNT and CDR2 as YYREEE (reference sequence). This CDR3 comprises 17 residues. With V trimmed by 0 bases and J by 4 bases, 7 bases remained unmatched. The CDR3, as DNA: TGTGCCAGCAGCTTGGGGATAGCGGGGGGGCTCGCAGATACGCAGTATTTT. It encodes CASSLGIAGGLADTQYF.

This chain uses TRBV5-4 with TRBJ2-2; a weak D match, TRBD2 (5 bases). V gave up 0 bases and J gave up 6 bases, with 9 bases separating them. The CDR3 is 14 amino acids. Germline V gene lookup returns CDR1 SGHNT and CDR2 YYREEE (reference sequence). This chain's CDR3 is CASSLGGSAGELFF. The DNA for the CDR3 is TGTGCCAGCAGCTTGGGTGGGAGCGCCGGGGAGCTGTTTTTT.

About this clone itself: Other DNA variants within this sample encode the same CDR3. The chain joins TRBV2 to TRBJ2-2; 12 bases map to TRBD2. Germline V CDR1 and CDR2: SNHLY, FYNNEI. There are 15 residues in the CDR3. J gave up 3 bases and V 6 bases, and 2 bases lay outside the gene matches. CDR3 DNA sequence: TGTGCCAGCAGGACTAGCGGGGGCTACACCGGGGAGCTGTTTTTT. Translating it yields CASRTSGGYTGELFF.

This chain joins TRBV5-4 and TRBJ1-1; D unclear. Germline V gene sequence: CDR1 SGHNT, CDR2 YYREEE (reference sequence). V shed 2 bases and J shed 4 bases, with 9 bases lying between them. The CDR3 consists of 13 residues. The CDR3 spells CASSFGLGTEAFF. CDR3 in DNA: TGTGCCAGCAGCTTTGGCCTAGGCACTGAAGCTTTCTTT.

The V and J genes are TRBV7-3 and TRBJ1-2, with D possibly TRBD1 on 6 matching bases. The CDR3 loop spans 15 amino acids. Germline CDR1 SGHTA, CDR2 FQGTGA. Between the trimmed V and J ends, which lost 0 bases and 5 bases, there was a span of 13 bases. For the CDR3, the DNA is TGTGCCAGCAGCTTAACGTCAGGGGACGTTTATGGCTACACCTTC. This sequence encodes CASSLTSGDVYGYTF.

V and J are TRBV15 and TRBJ1-5; 7 bases match TRBD1. From germline, CDR1 is LNHNV and CDR2 YYDKDF (reference sequence). Trimming cost V 2 bases and J 15 bases; bases outside gene matches: 19. There are 16 residues in the CDR3. The CDR3 DNA reads as TGTGCCACCAGCAGAAAACAAGGTCTTGAGGGACAGTTGGGGCATTTT. This encodes CATSRKQGLEGQLGHF.

The J gene is TRBJ1-2, the V gene TRBV6-5, with 8 bases lining up with TRBD1. The germline V gene encodes CDR1 MNHEY and CDR2 SVGAGI. CDR3 size: 14 residues. J gave up 9 bases and V 4 bases, and 10 bases lay outside the gene matches. The CDR3 here is CASSSSGGGGRYTF. Here the CDR3 DNA reads TGTGCCAGCAGTTCCTCAGGGGGCGGAGGTCGCTACACCTTC.

The chain couples TRBV19 to TRBJ1-6, with TRBD1 identical over 9 bases. J lost 6 bases, V lost 4 bases, and 7 bases had no gene match. The CDR3 has 16 residues. Germline CDR1 and CDR2: LNHDA and SQIVND (reference sequence). In nucleotides, the CDR3 is TGTGCCAGTAGTACAAAGGCGACAGGGGGTAATTCACCCCTCCACTTT. This gives the protein CASSTKATGGNSPLHF.

This clone was detected only a few times. This chain joins TRBV7-9 and TRBJ2-1, with D perhaps TRBD1 (6 bases). CDR1 and CDR2 (germline): SEHNR, FQNEAQ (reference sequence). The CDR3 has 13 amino acids. Trimming removed 5 bases at V and 11 bases at J, with 16 bases between. CDR3: CASSRQDIPKQFF. For the CDR3, the DNA is TGTGCCAGCAGCAGACAGGATATCCCGAAGCAGTTCTTC.

This clone showed up just once. The V call is TRBV2, the J call TRBJ2-5; D gene unclear. The CDR3 extends over 12 amino acids. V lost 9 bases and J 4 bases, leaving 12 bases between the germline ends. From germline, CDR1 is SNHLY and CDR2 FYNNEI. For the CDR3, the DNA is TGTGCCAGTAACTCCCTAACAGAGACCCAGTACTTC. It translates to CASNSLTETQYF.

Comments on this clone: Other DNA sequences in the same sample also yield this CDR3. The V call is TRBV18, the J call TRBJ1-1; tentatively, D is TRBD1 (6 bases). Germline V gene sequence: CDR1 KGHSH, CDR2 LQKENI. V was shortened by 3 bases and J by 8 bases, with 7 bases between the two germline ends. CDR3 length equals 11 residues. As DNA, the CDR3 is TGTGCCAGCTCACCCGACAGGGAAGCTTTCTTT. Residues: CASSPDREAFF.

CDR3 amino acids: CASRGRGQASYEQYV. The CDR3 DNA follows: TGTGCCAGCAGGGGGCGAGGACAGGCTTCCTACGAGCAGTACGTC. The gene calls are TRBV28 and TRBJ2-7, with 7 nucleotides matching TRBD1. V dropped 6 bases and J dropped 1; count of bases not matched to a gene: 9. CDR1 is MDHEN and CDR2 is SYDVKM in the germline V gene. The CDR3 extends over 15 amino acids.

This CDR3 is CASSTLEGAFPGGNTIYF. CDR3 bases: TGTGCCAGCAGCACCTTAGAGGGGGCATTCCCGGGCGGAAACACCATATATTTT. The gene calls are TRBV21-1 and TRBJ1-3; the table's TRBD1 call for D was not verified on the DNA. TRBV21-1 is classified as a pseudogene. The CDR3 has 18 amino acids.

Only one count was recorded for this clone. The chain joins TRBV27 to TRBJ1-6; TRBD1 agrees at 8 bases. The CDR3 has 15 residues. The germline CDR1 and CDR2 sequences are MNHEY and SMNVEV (reference sequence). V was pared by 4 bases and J by 8 bases, with 7 bases of the junction left unmatched. Here the CDR3 reads CASSSLGQGDSPLHF. The CDR3 DNA reads as TGTGCCAGCAGTTCCCTCGGACAGGGAGATTCACCCCTCCACTTT.

V is TRBV27 and J is TRBJ1-5; D gene ambiguous. The germline V gene encodes CDR1 MNHEY and CDR2 SMNVEV (reference sequence). V was clipped by 6 bases and J by 0 bases, with 9 bases between them. The CDR3 loop spans 14 amino acids. CDR3 amino acids: CASRREASNQPQHF. The CDR3 nucleotides are TGTGCCAGCAGGCGGGAAGCTAGCAATCAGCCCCAGCATTTT.

The V gene is TRBV7-2, the J gene TRBJ1-1; TRBD1 matches 8 bases. The CDR3 has 15 residues. Germline loops: CDR1 SGHTA, CDR2 FQGNSA. V gave up 1 base and J gave up 3 bases; unmatched junction bases: 4. The CDR3 coding sequence is TGTGCCAGCAGCTTAGAGGCAGGGGGCCACACTGAAGCTTTCTTT. It is translated as CASSLEAGGHTEAFF.

V gene TRBV5-1 combines with J gene TRBJ2-2; TRBD2 agrees at 11 bases. The J segment lost 2 bases and the V segment lost 9 bases, leaving 9 bases of the junction unmatched. The germline gives CDR1 SGHRS, CDR2 YFSETQ. This CDR3 has 16 amino acids. The DNA for the CDR3 is TGCGCCACTCGGGACCTAGCGGGGGGTAACACCGGGGAGCTGTTTTTT. Its protein product is CATRDLAGGNTGELFF.